What follows describes a single T cell receptor beta chain. These data originate in a study of T cell responses to AZD1222 COVID-19 vaccine. CDR3 length: 15 residues. Using immunoSEQ multiplex PCR, the repertoire was profiled, and TCRdb retains in-frame clones only, with some absent. Seen here are 140,000 to 150,000 clones, about 92% observed once, and the top ten hold 1.5% to 2%. The sequence was obtained from an adult in good health. The rearrangement uses TRBV21-1 and TRBJ1-2; the D call TRBD1 from the table was never checked on the DNA. TRBV21-1 is a known pseudogene. The material sequenced was peripheral blood, taken on day 0 of AZD1222 vaccination. CDR3 nucleotides: TGTGCCAGCAGCATTCTCGGGACAGGGAACTATGGCTACACCTTC. Residues: CASSILGTGNYGYTF.